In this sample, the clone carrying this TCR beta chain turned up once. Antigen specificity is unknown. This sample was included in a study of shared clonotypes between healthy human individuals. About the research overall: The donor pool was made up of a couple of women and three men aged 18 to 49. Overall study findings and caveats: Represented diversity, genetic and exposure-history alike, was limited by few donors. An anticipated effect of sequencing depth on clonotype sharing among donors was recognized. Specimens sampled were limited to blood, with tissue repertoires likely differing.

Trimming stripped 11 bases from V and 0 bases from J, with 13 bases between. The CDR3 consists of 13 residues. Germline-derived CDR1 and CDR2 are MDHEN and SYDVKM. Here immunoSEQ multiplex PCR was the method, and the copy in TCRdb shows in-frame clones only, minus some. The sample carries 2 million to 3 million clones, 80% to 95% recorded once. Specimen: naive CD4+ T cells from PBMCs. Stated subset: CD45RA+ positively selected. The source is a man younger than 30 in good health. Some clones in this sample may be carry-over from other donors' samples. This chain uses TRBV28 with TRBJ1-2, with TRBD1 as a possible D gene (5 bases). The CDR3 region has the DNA TGTGCCGGGGGGGGTCAAGCTAACTATGGCTACACCTTC. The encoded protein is CAGGGQANYGYTF.